This T cell receptor (beta chain) was sequenced for a study of human T cells and chemical hapten exposure. V trimming: 3 bases; J trimming: 0 bases; junction bases outside the gene matches: 2. The CDR3 totals 15 residues. The germline CDR1 and CDR2 sequences are KGHSH and LQKENI. Time point described: pre-sensitization, week 0. Noted treatment: therapeutic diphenylcyclopropenone sensitization with weekly scalp DPC. This clonotype was picked up many times. MiXCR was run by TCRdb on the RACE reads, yielding one entry per CDR3 protein. The sample yields more than 300,000 distinct CDR3 sequences, 5.1% seen once.

This clonotype was sampled from a woman in her 50s with alopecia areata. Some clones in this sample may be carry-over from other donors' samples. Material: whole blood, obtained in connection with sensitization to the hapten diphenylcyclopropenone (DPC). The chain couples TRBV18 to TRBJ1-5; TRBD1 matches at 7 bases. CDR3: CASSPGQNSNQPQHF. In DNA form, the CDR3 reads TGTGCCAGCTCACCGGGACAGAATAGCAATCAGCCCCAGCATTTT.